The rows below give T cell receptor beta chains drawn from one sample of a study of Graves' ophthalmopathy and Graves' hyperthyroidism. One entry per CDR3 protein, called by TCRdb with MiXCR from the multiplex PCR reads. The table lists about 700,000 distinct CDR3 sequences, about 41% of them singletons. Specimen: peripheral blood. All receptors derive from an adult man with Graves' ophthalmopathy. Each CDR3 is given with its conserved first and last residue. D genes are given only for firm matches. The listing skips clone size in some rows; elsewhere it reads once, few, many or a size class.

CASGATGTQETQYF,TGTGCCAGCGGTGCGACAGGGACGCAAGAGACCCAGTACTTC,TRBJ2-5,TRBV28,TRBD1,-
CASSLGTGVTEAFF,TGCGCCAGCAGCTTAGGGACAGGGGTGACTGAAGCTTTCTTT,TRBJ1-1,TRBV7-2,TRBD1,many
CASSEEVNTEAFF,TGTGCCAGCAGTGAAGAGGTGAACACTGAAGCTTTCTTT,TRBJ1-1,TRBV2,-,many
CASSVRQPSPLHF,TGTGCCAGCAGTGTAAGGCAGCCTTCACCCCTCCACTTT,TRBJ1-6,TRBV2,-,-
CASSSPRVDYGYTF,TGTGCCAGCAGCTCCCCCAGGGTTGACTATGGCTACACCTTC,TRBJ1-2,TRBV6-5,-,many
CARGTSSYEQYF,TGTGCTCGCGGGACTAGCTCCTACGAGCAGTACTTC,TRBJ2-7,TRBV25-1,TRBD2,-
CASSQVARREETQYF,TGCGCCAGCAGCCAAGTAGCCAGGCGAGAAGAGACCCAGTACTTC,TRBJ2-5,TRBV4-1,-,few
CASSTLQGANTGELFF,TGTGCCAGTAGTACGTTACAGGGGGCGAACACCGGGGAGCTGTTTTTT,TRBJ2-2,TRBV19,TRBD1,-
CSNREGSTEAFF,TGCAGCAATCGGGAGGGGTCGACTGAAGCTTTCTTT,TRBJ1-1,TRBV29-1,-,-
CASSLLSGGVETQYF,TGTGCCAGCAGCTTATTGTCGGGGGGTGTAGAGACCCAGTACTTC,TRBJ2-5,TRBV7-9,TRBD2,-
CASRSGQLTNQPQHF,TGTGCCAGCAGGTCCGGACAGCTGACTAATCAGCCCCAGCATTTT,TRBJ1-5,TRBV10-3,-,many
CASSSNTGELFF,TGTGCCAGCAGCTCCAATACCGGGGAGCTGTTTTTT,TRBJ2-2,TRBV12-3/TRBV12-4,-,many
CASSVRLGNTEAFF,TGTGCCAGCAGCGTCCGTCTCGGCAACACTGAAGCTTTCTTT,TRBJ1-1,TRBV9,-,-
CASSFAQMAPRVFEQYF,TGTGCCAGCAGCTTCGCACAGATGGCCCCGAGGGTTTTCGAGCAGTACTTC,TRBJ2-7,TRBV7-2,-,many
CSPDRGLGTQYF,TGCAGTCCAGACAGGGGGCTCGGGACCCAGTACTTC,TRBJ2-5,TRBV20-1,TRBD1,once
CASTLTSGRFLFEETQYF,TGTGCCAGCACCTTGACTAGCGGGAGGTTTTTATTTGAAGAGACCCAGTACTTC,TRBJ2-5,TRBV6-5,TRBD2,few
CAITRDRYGYTF,TGTGCCATCACGCGGGACAGATATGGCTACACCTTC,TRBJ1-2,TRBV10-3,TRBD1,-
CASGPDVFMDTEAFF,TGCGCCAGCGGACCGGACGTCTTCATGGACACTGAAGCTTTCTTT,TRBJ1-1,TRBV5-1,-,-
CASSPLGQGANVLTF,TGTGCCAGCAGTCCCCTCGGACAGGGGGCCAACGTCCTGACTTTC,TRBJ2-6,TRBV6-5,-,-
CSARTTGQTLTGELFF,TGCAGTGCGCGAACCACCGGACAAACTTTAACCGGGGAGCTGTTTTTT,TRBJ2-2,TRBV20-1,-,few
CATSRDHRDHFGYTF,TGTGCCACCAGCAGAGATCACCGGGACCACTTTGGCTACACCTTC,TRBJ1-2,TRBV15,-,-
CASSPSSGNTIYF,TGTGCCAGCAGTCCCAGCTCTGGAAACACCATATATTTT,TRBJ1-3,TRBV12-3/TRBV12-4,-,many
CSASPGTGWSYEQYF,TGCAGTGCTAGTCCTGGGACAGGGTGGTCCTACGAGCAGTACTTC,TRBJ2-7,TRBV20-1,TRBD1,many
CAIRDPGQTARRMGTQYF,TGTGCCATCAGAGACCCGGGACAGACGGCGCGCAGGATGGGGACCCAGTACTTC,TRBJ2-5,TRBV10-3,TRBD1,many
CSVDPRQGNSPLHF,TGCAGCGTTGACCCTAGACAGGGGAATTCACCCCTCCACTTT,TRBJ1-6,TRBV29-1,TRBD1,once
CASSFSGWNTGELFF,TGTGCCAGCAGTTTTTCAGGGTGGAACACCGGGGAGCTGTTTTTT,TRBJ2-2,TRBV12-3/TRBV12-4,-,-
CATSPKFDRGRETQYF,TGTGCCACCAGCCCCAAATTCGACAGGGGGAGGGAGACCCAGTACTTC,TRBJ2-5,TRBV15,TRBD1,many
CVSSGQETQYF,TGTGTCAGTAGTGGCCAAGAGACCCAGTACTTC,TRBJ2-5,TRBV6-2/TRBV6-3,-,-
CAGSLVLSGANVLTF,TGTGCCGGCAGCTTGGTGCTCTCTGGGGCCAACGTCCTGACTTTC,TRBJ2-6,TRBV5-1,-,-
CSVRRGSGTGELFF,TGCAGCGTAAGAAGGGGGTCGGGCACCGGGGAGCTGTTTTTT,TRBJ2-2,TRBV29-1,-,many
CASSFQGALNTGELFF,TGTGCCAGCAGTTTCCAGGGGGCCCTGAACACCGGGGAGCTGTTTTTT,TRBJ2-2,TRBV7-2,TRBD1,-
CASSLHGIPGELFF,TGTGCCAGCAGTTTGCACGGGATCCCCGGGGAGCTGTTTTTT,TRBJ2-2,TRBV27,-,-